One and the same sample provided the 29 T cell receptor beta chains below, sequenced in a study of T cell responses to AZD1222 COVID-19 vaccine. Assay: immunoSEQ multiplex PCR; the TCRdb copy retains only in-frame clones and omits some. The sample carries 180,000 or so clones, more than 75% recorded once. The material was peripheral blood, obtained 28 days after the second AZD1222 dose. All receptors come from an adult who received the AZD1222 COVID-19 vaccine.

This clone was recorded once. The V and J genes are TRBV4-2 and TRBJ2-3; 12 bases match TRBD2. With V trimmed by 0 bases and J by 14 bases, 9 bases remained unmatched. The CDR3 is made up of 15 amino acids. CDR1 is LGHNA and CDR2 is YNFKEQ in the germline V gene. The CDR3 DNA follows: TGTGCCAGCAGCCAAGAGACTAGCGGGAGAAATCCACCGTATTTT. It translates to CASSQETSGRNPPYF.

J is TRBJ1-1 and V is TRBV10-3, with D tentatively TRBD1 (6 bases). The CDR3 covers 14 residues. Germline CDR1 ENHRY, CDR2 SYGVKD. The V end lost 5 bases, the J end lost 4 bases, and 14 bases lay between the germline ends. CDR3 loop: CAISPGVEATEAFF. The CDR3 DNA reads TGTGCCATCAGTCCAGGGGTGGAGGCCACTGAAGCTTTCTTT.

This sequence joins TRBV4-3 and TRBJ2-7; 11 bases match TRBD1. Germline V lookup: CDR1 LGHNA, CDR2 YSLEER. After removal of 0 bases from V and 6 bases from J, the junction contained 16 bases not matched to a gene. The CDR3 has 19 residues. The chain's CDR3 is CASSQEIITPGQGVGEQYF. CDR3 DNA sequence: TGCGCCAGCAGCCAAGAAATAATAACTCCGGGACAGGGGGTAGGCGAGCAGTACTTC.

CDR3 coding DNA: TGTGCCAGCAGCCACCACAGGGGGCGTGAGACCCAGTACTTC. Its translation: CASSHHRGRETQYF. The V and J genes are TRBV3-1 (or the pseudogene TRBV3-2) and TRBJ2-5; 9 bases are a match to TRBD1. Per germline, CDR1 LGHDT and CDR2 YNNKEL (reference sequence). V lost 3 bases to trimming and J lost 5 bases; unmatched junction nucleotides: 4. This CDR3 has 14 amino acids.

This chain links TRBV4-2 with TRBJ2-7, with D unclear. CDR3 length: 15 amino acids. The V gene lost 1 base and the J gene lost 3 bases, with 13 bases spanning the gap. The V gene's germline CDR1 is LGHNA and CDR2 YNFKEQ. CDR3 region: CASSQVIGTSYEQYF. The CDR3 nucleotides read TGTGCCAGCAGCCAAGTAATCGGCACGAGCTACGAGCAGTACTTC.

The CDR3 sequence is CASSSWTGGGETQYF. In nucleotides, the CDR3 is TGTGCCAGCAGCTCCTGGACAGGGGGTGGAGAGACCCAGTACTTC. The chain recombines TRBV7-8 with TRBJ2-5; 10 bases agree with TRBD1. CDR3 length equals 15 residues. Trimming at V came to 4 bases and at J to 4 bases, leaving 6 bases not matched to a gene. Germline V lookup: CDR1 SGHVS, CDR2 FQNEAQ.

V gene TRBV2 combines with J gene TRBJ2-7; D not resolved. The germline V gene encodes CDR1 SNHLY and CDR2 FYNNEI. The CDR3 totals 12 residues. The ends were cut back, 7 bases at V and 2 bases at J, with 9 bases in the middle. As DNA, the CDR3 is TGTGCCAGCAAATGGGAAACCTACGAGCAGTACTTC. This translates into CASKWETYEQYF.

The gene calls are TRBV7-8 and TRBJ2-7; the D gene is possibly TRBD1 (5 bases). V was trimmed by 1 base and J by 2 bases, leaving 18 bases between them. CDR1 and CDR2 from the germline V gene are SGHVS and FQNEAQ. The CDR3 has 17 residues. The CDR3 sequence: CASSLGSRTLIAYEQYF. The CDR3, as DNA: TGTGCCAGCAGCTTAGGATCGCGGACACTAATAGCCTACGAGCAGTACTTC.

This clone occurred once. The CDR3 spells CASSLGAGGSYEQYF. CDR3 coding DNA: TGTGCCAGCAGTTTAGGAGCGGGAGGATCCTACGAGCAGTACTTC. The J gene is TRBJ2-7, the V gene TRBV28, with 9 positions matching TRBD2. J gave up 1 base and V 2 bases, and 3 bases lay outside the gene matches. The CDR3 contains 15 residues. Germline CDR1 reads MDHEN; CDR2 reads SYDVKM.

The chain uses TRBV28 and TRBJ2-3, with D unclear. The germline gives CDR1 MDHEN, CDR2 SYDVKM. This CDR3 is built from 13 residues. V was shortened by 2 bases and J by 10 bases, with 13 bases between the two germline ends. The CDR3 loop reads CASSLNALDAQYF. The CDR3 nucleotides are TGTGCCAGCAGTTTAAACGCGCTAGACGCGCAGTATTTT.

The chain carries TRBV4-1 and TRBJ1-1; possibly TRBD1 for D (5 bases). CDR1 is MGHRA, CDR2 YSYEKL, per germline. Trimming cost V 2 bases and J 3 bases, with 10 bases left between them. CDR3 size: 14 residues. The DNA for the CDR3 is TGCGCCAGCAGCCAACAGACAGCACACACTGAAGCTTTCTTT. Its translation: CASSQQTAHTEAFF.

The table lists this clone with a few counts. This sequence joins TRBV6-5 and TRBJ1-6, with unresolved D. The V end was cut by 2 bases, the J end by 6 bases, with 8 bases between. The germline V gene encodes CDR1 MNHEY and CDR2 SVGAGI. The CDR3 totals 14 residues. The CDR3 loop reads CASSYQGSNSPLHF. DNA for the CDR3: TGTGCCAGCAGTTACCAAGGCTCTAATTCACCCCTCCACTTT.

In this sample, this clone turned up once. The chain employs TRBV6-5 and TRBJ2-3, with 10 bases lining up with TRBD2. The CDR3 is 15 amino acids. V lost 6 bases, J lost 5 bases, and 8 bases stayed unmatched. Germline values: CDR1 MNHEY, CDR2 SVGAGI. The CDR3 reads CASRPAGGLRDTQYF. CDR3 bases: TGTGCCAGCAGGCCAGCGGGAGGGTTGAGAGATACGCAGTATTTT.

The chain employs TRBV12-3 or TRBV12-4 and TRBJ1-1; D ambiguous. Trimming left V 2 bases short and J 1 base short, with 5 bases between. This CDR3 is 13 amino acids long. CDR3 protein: CASSLLRNTEAFF. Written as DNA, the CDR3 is TGTGCCAGCAGTTTATTACGGAACACTGAAGCTTTCTTT.

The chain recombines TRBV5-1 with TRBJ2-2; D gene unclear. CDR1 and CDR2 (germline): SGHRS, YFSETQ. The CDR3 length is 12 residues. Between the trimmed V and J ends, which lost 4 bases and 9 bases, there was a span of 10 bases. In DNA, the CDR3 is TGCGCCAGCAGCCCCCTTGAGAGGGAGCTGTTTTTT. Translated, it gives CASSPLERELFF.

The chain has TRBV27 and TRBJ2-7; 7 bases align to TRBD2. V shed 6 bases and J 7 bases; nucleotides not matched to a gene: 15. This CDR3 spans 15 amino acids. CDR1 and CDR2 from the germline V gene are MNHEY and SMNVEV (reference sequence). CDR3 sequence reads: CASSRWGREIDEQYF. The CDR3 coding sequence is TGTGCCAGCAGCCGCTGGGGGAGGGAGATAGATGAGCAGTACTTC.

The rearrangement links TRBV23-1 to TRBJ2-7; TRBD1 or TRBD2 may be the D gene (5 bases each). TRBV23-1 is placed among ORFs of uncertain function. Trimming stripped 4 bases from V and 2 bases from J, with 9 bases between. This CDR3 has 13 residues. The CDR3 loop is CASSLPGPYEQYF. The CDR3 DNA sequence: TGCGCCAGCAGTCTCCCGGGACCCTACGAGCAGTACTTC.

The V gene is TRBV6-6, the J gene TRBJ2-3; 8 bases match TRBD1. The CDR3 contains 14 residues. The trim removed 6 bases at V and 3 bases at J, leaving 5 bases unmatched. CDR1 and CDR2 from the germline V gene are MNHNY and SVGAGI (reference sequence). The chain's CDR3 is CASRRQGRTDTQYF. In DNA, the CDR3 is TGTGCCAGCAGGCGACAGGGGAGGACAGATACGCAGTATTTT.

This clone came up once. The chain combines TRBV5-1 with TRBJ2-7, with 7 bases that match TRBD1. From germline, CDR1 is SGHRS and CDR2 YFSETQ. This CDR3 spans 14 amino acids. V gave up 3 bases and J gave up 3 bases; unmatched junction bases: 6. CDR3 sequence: CASSSGQLGYEQYF. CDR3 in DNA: TGCGCCAGCAGCTCGGGACAGCTCGGCTACGAGCAGTACTTC.

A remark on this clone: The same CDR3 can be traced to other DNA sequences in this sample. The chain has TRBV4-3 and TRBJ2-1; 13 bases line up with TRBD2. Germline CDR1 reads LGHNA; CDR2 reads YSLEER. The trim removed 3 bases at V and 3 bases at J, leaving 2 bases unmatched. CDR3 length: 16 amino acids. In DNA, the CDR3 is TGCGCCAGCAGCCATAGGACTAGCGGGAGCTACAATGAGCAGTTCTTC. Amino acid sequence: CASSHRTSGSYNEQFF.

This CDR3 reads CASSALAGGPTDTQYF. CDR3 sequence (DNA): TGTGCCAGTAGTGCTCTAGCGGGAGGACCAACAGATACGCAGTATTTT. The J gene is TRBJ2-3, the V gene TRBV19; TRBD2 matches 11 bases. After removal of 5 bases from V and 3 bases from J, the junction contained 7 bases not matched to a gene. There are 16 residues in the CDR3. The germline gives CDR1 LNHDA, CDR2 SQIVND (reference sequence).

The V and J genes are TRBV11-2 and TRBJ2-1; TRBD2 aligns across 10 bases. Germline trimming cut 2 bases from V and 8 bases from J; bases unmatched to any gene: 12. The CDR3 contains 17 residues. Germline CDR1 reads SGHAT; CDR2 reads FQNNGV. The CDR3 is CASSLNNRASGSHEQFF. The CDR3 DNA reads TGTGCCAGCAGCTTAAATAATCGGGCTAGCGGGAGCCATGAGCAGTTCTTC.

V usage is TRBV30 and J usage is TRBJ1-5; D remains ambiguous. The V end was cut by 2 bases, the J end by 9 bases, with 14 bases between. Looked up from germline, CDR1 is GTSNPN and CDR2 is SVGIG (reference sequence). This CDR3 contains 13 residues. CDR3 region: CAWSMAGGGPQHF. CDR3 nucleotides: TGTGCCTGGAGTATGGCGGGCGGCGGGCCCCAGCATTTT.

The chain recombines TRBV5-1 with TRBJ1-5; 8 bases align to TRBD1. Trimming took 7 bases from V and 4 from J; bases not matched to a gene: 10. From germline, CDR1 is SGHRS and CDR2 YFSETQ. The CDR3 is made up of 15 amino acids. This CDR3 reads CASSPQGVQNQPQHF. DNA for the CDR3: TGCGCCAGCTCTCCACAGGGGGTCCAGAATCAGCCCCAGCATTTT.

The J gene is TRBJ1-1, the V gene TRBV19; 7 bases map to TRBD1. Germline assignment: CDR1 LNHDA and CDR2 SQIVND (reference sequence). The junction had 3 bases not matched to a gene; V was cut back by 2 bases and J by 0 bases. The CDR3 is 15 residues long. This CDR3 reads CASSITGVLNTEAFF. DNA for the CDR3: TGTGCCAGTAGTATAACAGGGGTTTTGAACACTGAAGCTTTCTTT.

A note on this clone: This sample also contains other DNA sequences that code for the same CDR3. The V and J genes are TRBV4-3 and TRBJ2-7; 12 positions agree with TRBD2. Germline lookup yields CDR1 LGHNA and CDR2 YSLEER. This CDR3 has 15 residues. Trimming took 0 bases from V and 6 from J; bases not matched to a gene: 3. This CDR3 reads CASSQDLAGGGEQYF. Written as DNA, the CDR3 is TGCGCCAGCAGCCAAGACCTAGCGGGAGGGGGCGAGCAGTACTTC.

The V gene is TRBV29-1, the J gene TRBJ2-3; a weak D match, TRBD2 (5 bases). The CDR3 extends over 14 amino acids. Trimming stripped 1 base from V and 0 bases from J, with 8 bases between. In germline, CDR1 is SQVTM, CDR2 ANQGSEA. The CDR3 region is CSVEGRASTDTQYF. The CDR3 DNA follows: TGCAGCGTTGAAGGGCGGGCGAGCACAGATACGCAGTATTTT.

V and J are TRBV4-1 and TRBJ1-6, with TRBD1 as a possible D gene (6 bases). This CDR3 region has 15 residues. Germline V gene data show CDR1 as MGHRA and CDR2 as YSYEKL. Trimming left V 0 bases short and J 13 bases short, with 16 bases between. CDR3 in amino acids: CASSQEADRSSPLHF. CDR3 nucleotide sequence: TGCGCCAGCAGCCAAGAAGCCGACAGGAGCAGTCCCCTCCACTTT.

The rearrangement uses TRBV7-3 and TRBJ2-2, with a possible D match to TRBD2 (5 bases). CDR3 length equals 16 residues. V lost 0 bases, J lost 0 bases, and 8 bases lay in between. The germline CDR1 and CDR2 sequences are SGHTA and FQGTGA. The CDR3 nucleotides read TGTGCCAGCAGCTTAACTCCGGACTCGAACACCGGGGAGCTGTTTTTT. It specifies CASSLTPDSNTGELFF.